This T cell receptor (beta chain) was recovered during a study of blood T cell repertoires in COVID-19. Looking at the study overall: From the United States, Italy and Spain came samples of acute and convalescent COVID-19. T cells, B-cell-depleted T cells, or PBMCs supplied cDNA or gDNA.

Original analysis: Amplification of reference gene primers was used by the study to estimate nucleated cell counts. Sequencing was performed with immunoSEQ multiplex PCR; in TCRdb, only in-frame clones are kept and a portion is missing. That table supplies the V and J calls and clone size; D and trimming were determined from the DNA. This sample yields approximately 250,000 clones, of which approximately 85% are seen a single time; about 0.93% belongs to the top ten. The CDR3 runs 16 residues. Germline values: CDR1 LGHDT, CDR2 YNNKEL (reference sequence). Trimming took 2 bases from V and 1 from J, leaving 13 bases between them.

The clonotype originates from a man in his forties with acute or convalescent COVID-19. The V call is TRBV3-1 (or the pseudogene TRBV3-2), the J call TRBJ2-3; no definite D call. Sequenced sample: peripheral blood. The CDR3 nucleotides read TGTGCCAGCAGCCAATCGCGGATGCCGGGCACAGATACGCAGTATTTT. Translated: CASSQSRMPGTDTQYF.